The sequence of this T cell receptor beta chain was determined in a study of blood T cell repertoires in COVID-19. Whole-study context: Material from acute and convalescent COVID-19 was sourced from the United States, Italy and Spain. T cells, B-cell-depleted T cells, or PBMCs provided the cDNA or gDNA that served as material.

Seattle cases were enrolled at active infection and followed longitudinally. Germline CDR1 and CDR2: LNHDA and SQIVND (reference sequence). The CDR3 runs to 14 residues. V was pared by 2 bases and J by 3 bases, with 11 bases between. Authors' processing steps: Estimation of nucleated cell counts was performed using reference gene primer amplification. The data were produced by immunoSEQ multiplex PCR, yet TCRdb's version contains in-frame clones alone and is incomplete. The DNA gave D and trimming, while V, J and clone size come from that table. The sample lists about 480,000 clones; 85% to 90% were seen once.

Material: peripheral blood. V is TRBV19 and J is TRBJ2-7; a weak D match, TRBD2 (5 bases). This TCR derives from a woman in her fifties or sixties with COVID-19, enrolled during active disease. The CDR3 spells CASSISFGLYEQYF. The CDR3 bases are TGTGCCAGTAGTATATCTTTCGGACTCTACGAGCAGTACTTC.